This T cell receptor beta chain stems from a study of T cells in Graves' hyperthyroidism and ophthalmopathy (dated by TCRdb to the late 2010s). Regarding the research as a whole: Peripheral blood samples were taken at the time of initial diagnosis, prior to any treatment. The study also compared thyroid tissue and blood T-cell repertoires from several Graves' hyperthyroidism patients. TCR Vbeta CDR3 sequencing of 130 to 150 peripheral blood samples (over 40 ophthalmopathy, about 74 hyperthyroidism and roughly 17 progressor patients) is reported in the paper. A discovery cohort of around 100 patients, approximately 45 with Graves' ophthalmopathy and about 58 with stable Graves' hyperthyroidism, was used to find distinguishing TCR V-J signatures. Following sampling, methimazole starting at 30 mg daily was given to hyperthyroidism patients, and high-dose intravenous methylprednisolone was given to ophthalmopathy patients. The roughly 91 discovery patients were randomly divided into training and test sets at a 7:3 ratio. An independent validation cohort of 18 to 20 hyperthyroidism patients and about 16 patients who later progressed to ophthalmopathy tested prospective prediction of ophthalmopathy.

The TCR beta CDR3 regions were amplified from the RNA transcripts. A first-round RT-PCR of the TCR CDR3 used the HTBI primer set with the Qiagen OneStep RT-PCR kit. A second multiplex PCR round built the libraries, followed by size selection and purification. Paired-end sequencing of the libraries was performed with 100 bp reads on an Illumina HiSeq2000. The published analysis was carried out like this. SOAPnuke was used to process the raw data, with reads discarded if the reads contained adapters or uncalled bases, had a mean Phred below 15, or lacked an exact constant-primer or identifier match. COPE v1.2.5 was used to merge high-quality paired reads, and clonotypes were defined as unique nucleotide sequences. MiTCR v1.1 was used to align the clonotypes against IMGT TRBV, TRBD and TRBJ reference segments. The analysis included only V-J combinations with a frequency above 0.0001, which together covered more than 98% of the repertoires. A TCS score was defined as the ratio of F50 (clonal expansion) to E x V (chaos), with BLOSUM62-based TCRdist applied between CDR3 peptides within each V-J. Welch's t-statistics and random forest reduced fewer than 600 V-J features to 10 to 15, which were used in a naive Bayes classifier (R e1071). The similarity between thyroid and blood repertoires was quantified using the Morisita-Horn index. TCRdb trimmed public reads at Q25 via fastp, called clones via MiXCR and kept in-frame beta chains. Rows matching on CDR3 protein sequence are summarized as one entry with the most common DNA and genes. These V and J calls rely on TCRdb rather than the paper's analysis. The sample table records around 610,000 distinct CDR3 sequences; approximately 15% of these occur just once. The ten largest account for 3.5% to 4.5% of the sample.

The paper as a whole reports these results and caveats: Most expanded thyroid clonotypes (frequency above 0.001) were also found in blood, which suggests that blood repertoires may mirror thyroid immune responses. In validation, the model predicted progression to ophthalmopathy with about 71% sensitivity and less than 80% specificity, a median of about six months before onset. No statistical method was used to fix the sample size in advance, and group allocation was not hidden from the investigators. A 13 V-J signature model separated ophthalmopathy from stable hyperthyroidism, with approximately 87% sensitivity and about 81% specificity in cross-validation and 80%/75% in testing.

Taken from the germline V gene, the CDR1 and CDR2 loops are SNHLY and FYNNEI. Relative to germline, V is 7 bases shorter and J is 5 bases shorter, with 11 bases between their ends. Inclusive of the bounding cysteine and phenylalanine, the CDR3 is 12 residues long. Just the 36-base CDR3 DNA is kept, in frame starting at base 1. Moderately to severely active disease, a Clinical Activity Score of at least 3, a NOSPECS grade of at least 4, and a duration under 3 months were present in ophthalmopathy patients. Exclusion was applied to patients with uncontrolled infections, other autoimmune diseases, pregnancy or lactation. Diagnoses relied on clinical symptoms, serum thyroxine and TRAb, thyroid ultrasound and orbital computed tomography. PBMCs were isolated from approximately 10 ml of fresh peripheral blood by Ficoll-Paque density gradient centrifugation. Trizol reagent was used to extract total RNA, and RNA quality was then checked on an Agilent 2100 Bioanalyzer.

The table lists this clonotype with many counts. There is no known antigen for this receptor. No clone much larger than this one lies a single base away; base qualities are absent. This clonotype was sampled from a woman in her thirties or forties with Graves' ophthalmopathy. Here the chain combines TRBV2 and TRBJ2-5; confidence is insufficient to name the D gene. Sequences were obtained from blood. The nucleotides read TGTGCCAGCAACCGATGGAGTGAGACCCAGTACTTC. Protein translation: CASNRWSETQYF.